Measured by frequency, the clone carrying this T cell receptor (beta chain) is medium-sized (0.01 to 0.1%). The antigen is not known. The germline V gene has CDR1 MNHEY and CDR2 SVGAGI. The CDR3 spans 12 residues. The record originates from a study of T cell clusters in autoimmune cytopenias. Study summary: TRB sequencing had a median approximately 52,000 reads and approximately 2,200 distinct clonotypes per sample. General observations from the study: Clustering suggested that physiological T cell clusters were missing in primary autoimmune cytopenia patients. A dominant lymphoma-associated repertoire apparently masked the cluster-lack signature in secondary cytopenia versus chronic lymphocytic leukemia. TRB repertoire shifts in secondary cytopenia and chronic lymphocytic leukemia mostly reflected lymphoma, not autoimmunity.

Each sample's input was about 250 ng genomic DNA, 30,000 to 45,000 genome equivalents. Multiplex touch-down PCR amplified TRB using TRB-A and TRB-B pools in one tube. Using the multiplex PCR reads, TCRdb records one entry per CDR3 protein without DNA. The sample includes nearly 9,000 distinct CDR3 sequences. Sequencing was done on a sample of peripheral blood. The chain is built from TRBV6-5 and TRBJ1-5. The sequence was collected from a human donor with an autoimmune cytopenia or autoimmune hepatitis (not recorded which). The chain's CDR3 is CASGLGNQPQHF.